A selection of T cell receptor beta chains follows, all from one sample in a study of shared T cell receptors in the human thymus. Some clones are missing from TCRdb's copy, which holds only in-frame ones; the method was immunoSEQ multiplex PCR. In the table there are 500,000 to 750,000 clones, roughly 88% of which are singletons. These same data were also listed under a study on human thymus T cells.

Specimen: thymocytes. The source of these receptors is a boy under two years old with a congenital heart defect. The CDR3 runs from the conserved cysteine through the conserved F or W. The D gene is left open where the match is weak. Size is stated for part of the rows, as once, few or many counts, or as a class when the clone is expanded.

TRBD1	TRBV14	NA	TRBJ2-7	TGTGCCAGCAGCCAAGATATAGGACAGGGATCCTACGAGCAGTACTTC	CASSQDIGQGSYEQYF
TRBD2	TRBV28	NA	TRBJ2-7	TGTGCCAGCAGTTTGCTTAGCGGGAGGGGAGGCGACGAGCAGTACTTC	CASSLLSGRGGDEQYF
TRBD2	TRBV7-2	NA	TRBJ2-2	TGTGCCAGCAGCCCACTAGCGGGAGGGGAGGCGAACACCGGGGAGCTGTTTTTT	CASSPLAGGEANTGELFF
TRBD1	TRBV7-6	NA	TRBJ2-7	TGTGCCAGCAGCTTAGATGGGACAGGAAACTACGAGCAGTACTTC	CASSLDGTGNYEQYF
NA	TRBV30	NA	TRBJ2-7	TGTGCCTGGAGTGCCCAGCGACTGATAGGAGTCTACGAGCAGTACTTC	CAWSAQRLIGVYEQYF
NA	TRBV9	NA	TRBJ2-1	TGTGCCAGCAGCGTAGAGTGCAGGGGTGATCGCCACAATGAGCAGTTCTTC	CASSVECRGDRHNEQFF
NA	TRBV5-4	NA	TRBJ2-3	TGTGCCAGCAGTTTGCACCCGGGAGACCTAAGCACAGATACGCAGTATTTT	CASSLHPGDLSTDTQYF
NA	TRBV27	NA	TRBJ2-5	TGTGCCAGCAGTCCCGGTGGGACCCAGTACTTC	CASSPGGTQYF
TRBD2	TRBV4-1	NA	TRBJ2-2	TGCGCCAGCAGCCAAGATCAGCCGACTAGCGGCGTCGGGGAGCTGTTTTTT	CASSQDQPTSGVGELFF
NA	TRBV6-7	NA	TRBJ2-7	TGTGCCAGCCACCGGGGGGCTACCTCATACGAGCAGTACTTC	CASHRGATSYEQYF
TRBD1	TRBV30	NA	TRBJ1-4	TGTGCCTGGCATCAAACAGGGGGCGAAGGAACACCTAATGAAAAACTGTTTTTT	CAWHQTGGEGTPNEKLFF
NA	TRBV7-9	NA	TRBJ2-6	TGTGCCAGCAGCTACGGCCAGCGGGGGGCCAACGTCCTGACTTTC	CASSYGQRGANVLTF
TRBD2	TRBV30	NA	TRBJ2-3	TGTGCCTGGGGCGAGCGGGAGTATCCAGATACGCAGTATTTT	CAWGEREYPDTQYF
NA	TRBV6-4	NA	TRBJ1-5	TGTGCCAGCAGTGCCGGACAGATAAATCAGCCCCAGCATTTT	CASSAGQINQPQHF
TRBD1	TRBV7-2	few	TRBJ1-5	TGTGCCAGCAGCTTAGGGGACAGACCGAATCAGCCCCAGCATTTT	CASSLGDRPNQPQHF
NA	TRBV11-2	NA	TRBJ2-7	TGTGCCAGCAGCTCGACAGGGGAGGGTGGGGAGCAGTACTTC	CASSSTGEGGEQYF
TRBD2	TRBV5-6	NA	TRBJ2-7	TGTGCCAGCAGCAAGGGGGGGGGACTAGCGGGAGCGGTAAGTTACGAGCAGTACTTC	CASSKGGGLAGAVSYEQYF
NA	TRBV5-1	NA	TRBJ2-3	TGCGCCAGCAGCTTGGCCGACCGCAGGGCTACGCAGTATTTT	CASSLADRRATQYF
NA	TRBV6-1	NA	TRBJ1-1	TGTGCCAGCAGCTTTCTTACACTGGGAGACACTGAAGCTTTCTTT	CASSFLTLGDTEAFF
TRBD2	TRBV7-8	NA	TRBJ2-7	TGTGCCAGTCTCCCAGCGGGAGACGACGAGCAGTACTTC	CASLPAGDDEQYF
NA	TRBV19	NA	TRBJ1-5	TGTGCCAGTAGTGTGACCGGGACATTTAATCAGCCCCAGCATTTT	CASSVTGTFNQPQHF